A single sample is the source of the 11 T cell receptor beta chains below, sequenced in a study of blood T cells in healthy people across ages. The authors ran a second PCR of about 6 to 11 cycles using a sample-barcoded 5' primer and a J-beta primer mix. TCRdb reprocessed the 5' RACE reads with MiXCR, giving one entry per CDR3 protein. The sample carries more than 1 million distinct CDR3 sequences, 35% to 50% recorded once. The specimen sequenced was blood. The receptor source for this set is a woman aged 60 to 75 in good health.

In its sample, this clonotype was seen a few times. This chain uses TRBV5-1 with TRBJ2-1; TRBD2 matches at 11 bases. Germline assignment: CDR1 SGHRS and CDR2 YFSETQ. There are 15 residues in the CDR3. Trimming cost V 4 bases and J 7 bases; bases outside gene matches: 7. The DNA for the CDR3 is TGCGCCAGCAGCAGTAGCGGGAGGGCCGGAAATGAGCAGTTCTTC. It codes for CASSSSGRAGNEQFF.

This chain uses TRBV24-1 with TRBJ2-3; 7 bases line up with TRBD2. Germline-derived CDR1 and CDR2 are KGHDR and SFDVKD. Trimming cost V 3 bases and J 1 base; bases outside gene matches: 3. CDR3 length: 15 residues. The CDR3 sequence is CATSDASGGTDTQYF. The CDR3 DNA sequence: TGTGCCACCAGTGATGCCAGCGGGGGCACAGATACGCAGTATTTT.

This chain joins TRBV4-2 and TRBJ2-1, with 10 bases aligning to TRBD2. The germline V gene encodes CDR1 LGHNA and CDR2 YNFKEQ. With V trimmed by 0 bases and J by 6 bases, 8 bases remained unmatched. This CDR3 is built from 17 residues. The CDR3 here is CASSQDLGSGRSNEQFF. Written as DNA, the CDR3 is TGTGCCAGCAGCCAAGATCTGGGTAGCGGGAGGAGCAATGAGCAGTTCTTC.

This clonotype was seen many times. The chain has TRBV12-3 or TRBV12-4 and TRBJ2-7; D remains unclear. The V end lost 3 bases, the J end lost 0 bases, and 6 bases lay between the germline ends. The CDR3 runs 13 residues. CDR3 bases: TGTGCCAGCAGTTTTGAAAGCTCCTACGAGCAGTACTTC. Its translation is CASSFESSYEQYF.

The genes are TRBV20-1 and TRBJ2-1; tentative D call: TRBD2 (5 bases). Germline-derived CDR1 and CDR2 are DFQATT and SNEGSKA (reference sequence). V was pared by 4 bases and J by 2 bases, with 18 bases between. The CDR3 is made up of 16 amino acids. The CDR3 here is CSAIPTSDYTYNEQFF. The CDR3 region has the DNA TGCAGTGCTATTCCTACGTCCGACTATACCTACAATGAGCAGTTCTTC.

A word on this clonotype: At one of its ends the junction is not consistent with the germline gene, which may arise from a read error. V and J are TRBV5-1 and TRBJ1-2, with D perhaps TRBD1 (5 bases). Germline V gene lookup returns CDR1 SGHRS and CDR2 YFSETQ. The CDR3 extends over 14 amino acids. The CDR3 DNA reads TGTGCCAGCAGCTTAGGATCAGGGAACTATGGCTACACCTTC. Its translation: CASSLGSGNYGYTF.

This CDR3 reads CASVRVNGGRGVNNEQFF. In DNA form, the CDR3 reads TGTGCCAGCGTAAGGGTGAACGGCGGGAGAGGGGTCAACAATGAGCAGTTCTTC. The chain couples TRBV27 to TRBJ2-1; TRBD2 agrees at 7 bases. V lost 8 bases, J lost 5 bases, and 21 bases stayed unmatched. Germline loops: CDR1 MNHEY, CDR2 SMNVEV (reference sequence). The CDR3 totals 18 residues.

The V gene is TRBV6-5, the J gene TRBJ2-5, with D uncertain. This CDR3 is built from 14 residues. Germline loops: CDR1 MNHEY, CDR2 SVGAGI. Trimming pared 3 bases from V and 2 bases from J, leaving 10 bases between. The CDR3: CASSYSRSQETQYF. For the CDR3, the DNA is TGTGCCAGCAGTTATAGTCGGAGTCAAGAGACCCAGTACTTC.

The chain recombines TRBV5-1 with TRBJ2-7; TRBD2 agrees at 13 bases. The CDR3 covers 18 residues. J was trimmed by 4 bases and V by 0 bases; bases with no gene match: 10. Germline V gene lookup returns CDR1 SGHRS and CDR2 YFSETQ. The CDR3 sequence is CASSLDSPGLAGSYEQYF. The CDR3 DNA reads TGCGCCAGCAGCTTGGATTCTCCGGGACTAGCGGGATCTTACGAGCAGTACTTC.

The rearrangement links TRBV27 to TRBJ2-1; weak D call: TRBD1 (5 bases). V was clipped by 5 bases and J by 2 bases, with 16 bases between them. The CDR3 loop spans 16 amino acids. Germline values: CDR1 MNHEY, CDR2 SMNVEV (reference sequence). The CDR3 bases are TGTGCCAGCAGTCCGTCCCTATGGGGCCCCTACAATGAGCAGTTCTTC. Its translation: CASSPSLWGPYNEQFF.

This CDR3 is CSVDSGGVNGYTF. CDR3 coding DNA: TGCAGCGTTGATTCAGGGGGAGTGAATGGCTACACCTTC. This rearrangement joins TRBV29-1 to TRBJ1-2; TRBD1 matches 7 bases. The CDR3 length is 13 residues. Germline V gene lookup returns CDR1 SQVTM and CDR2 ANQGSEA. V lost 3 bases to trimming and J lost 6 bases; unmatched junction nucleotides: 7.